Reported below is one T cell receptor (beta chain). The entry originates in a study of PD-1 blockade in classical Hodgkin lymphoma. The data were produced by immunoSEQ multiplex PCR, yet TCRdb's version contains in-frame clones alone and is incomplete. The sample lists 25,000 to 35,000 clones, approximately 94% occurring once. Time point meaning: newly diagnosed, previously untreated cHL patient sample. What served as comparison were PBMCs in newly diagnosed, untreated classical Hodgkin lymphoma. This clonotype was sampled from a human donor with classical Hodgkin lymphoma. Sequenced: peripheral blood mononuclear cells (PBMCs).

The CDR3 spells CASSLVAWGETQYF. The CDR3 DNA follows: TGTGCCAGCAGCTTAGTCGCGTGGGGGGAGACCCAGTACTTC. The chain joins TRBV7-2 to TRBJ2-5; D is possibly TRBD1 or TRBD2 (5 bases each). CDR1 is SGHTA, CDR2 FQGNSA, per germline. The V end lost 1 base, the J end lost 5 bases, and 11 bases lay between the germline ends. The CDR3 runs to 14 residues.